The rows below give T cell receptor beta chains drawn from one sample of a study of cytomegalovirus exposure and HLA in healthy donors. The table came from immunoSEQ multiplex PCR; TCRdb's copy has only in-frame clones and leaves some out. This sample has roughly 100,000 clones, with roughly 70% found just once. Sequenced: PBMCs. The receptors were sampled from a woman aged 45-65 years in good health and CMV-seronegative. Both conserved end residues are part of each CDR3. D genes are given only for firm matches. The size entry is marked missing in some rows and otherwise reads once, few, many or a size class.

d_call	v_call	clone_size	j_call	cdr3_nt	cdr3_aa
.	TRBV5-1	.	TRBJ1-6	TGCGCCAGCAGCTTGTCCGGGGAGGGCTCCTATAATTCACCCCTCCACTTT	CASSLSGEGSYNSPLHF
TRBD1	TRBV25-1	.	TRBJ2-2	TGTGCCAGCACCCCCGGGACAGGGGGCTGGGGCACCGGGGAGCTGTTTTTT	CASTPGTGGWGTGELFF
.	TRBV7-3	.	TRBJ2-3	TGTGCCAGCAGCTTAGGCCCGTGGAGGGAACCACAAGCAGATACGCAGTATTTT	CASSLGPWREPQADTQYF
TRBD1	TRBV5-1	.	TRBJ2-4	TGCGCCAGCAGCTTCCTCACCGGGACAGGGGGCAACATTCAGTACTTC	CASSFLTGTGGNIQYF
.	TRBV29-1	few	TRBJ1-1	TGCCACGCCCGGGTGGGGGGGAGCACTGAAGCTTTCTTT	CHARVGGSTEAFF
.	TRBV29-1	.	TRBJ2-7	TGCAGCGTCTACCAACAGGGAGGGGAGTACGAGCAGTACTTC	CSVYQQGGEYEQYF
TRBD1	TRBV5-6	.	TRBJ2-3	TGTGCCAGCAGCACAGGACAGGGAACAGATACGCAGTATTTT	CASSTGQGTDTQYF
TRBD1	TRBV7-6	.	TRBJ1-2	TGTGCCAGCAGCGAAAGCACCGGGACAGACCCTTATGGCTACACCTTC	CASSESTGTDPYGYTF
.	TRBV11-2	.	TRBJ1-2	TGTGCCAGCAGCCCGGGGAGTAGCTATGGCTACACCTTC	CASSPGSSYGYTF
TRBD2	TRBV27	few	TRBJ2-2	TGTGCCAGCAGTGGGGGGGTGGGCTCCCGAGGGCTGGGCGGGGAGCTGTTTTTT	CASSGGVGSRGLGGELFF
.	TRBV19	.	TRBJ1-3	TGTGCCAGTCAGGGGCGATCGAGCGGAAACACCATATATTTT	CASQGRSSGNTIYF
.	TRBV5-1	few	TRBJ2-3	TGCGCCAGCAGCTTGGGGCGGGGCCCTAGCACAGATACGCAGTATTTT	CASSLGRGPSTDTQYF
TRBD2	TRBV5-4	few	TRBJ2-1	TGTGCCAGCAGCTTGGTGCGGGGGAGCGGGGGTTCGGGTGAGCAGTTCTTC	CASSLVRGSGGSGEQFF
.	TRBV13	.	TRBJ2-3	TGTGCCAGCAGCTTAGGCCTGAGGGTTTTCACAGATACGCAGTATTTT	CASSLGLRVFTDTQYF
.	TRBV21-1	.	TRBJ1-4	TGTGCCAGCATAAAAGCGGCAGGGTTCGGTAATGAAAAACTGTTTTTT	CASIKAAGFGNEKLFF
.	TRBV7-9	.	TRBJ1-2	TGTGCCATGACAGCAAACTATGGCTACACCTTC	CAMTANYGYTF
TRBD1	TRBV4-2	once	TRBJ1-1	TGTGCCAGCAGCCAAGGACAGGGGGGGGACACTGAAGCTTTCTTT	CASSQGQGGDTEAFF
.	TRBV30	few	TRBJ2-5	TGTGCCTGGAGAGATAGCCGAGAGACCCAGTACTTC	CAWRDSRETQYF
TRBD2	TRBV11-2	.	TRBJ2-7	TGTGCCAGCAGCTGGCGGACTAGCCCCTACGAGCAGTACTTC	CASSWRTSPYEQYF
.	TRBV30	few	TRBJ1-3	TGTGCCTGGAGTGTACAACCCTCTGGAAACACCATATATTTT	CAWSVQPSGNTIYF
.	TRBV7-9	.	TRBJ2-2	TGTGCCAGCAGCTTAGCGGGGGGGCCGAACACCGGGGAGCTGTTTTTT	CASSLAGGPNTGELFF
.	TRBV6-1	.	TRBJ1-6	TGTGCCAGCAAACAGATTAATTCACCCCTCCACTTT	CASKQINSPLHF
TRBD1	TRBV7-6	few	TRBJ1-5	TGTGCCAGCAGCCCGGGACAGGGTAGCAATCAGCCCCAGCATTTT	CASSPGQGSNQPQHF
TRBD1	TRBV6-5	few	TRBJ2-7	TGTGCCAGCAGTTACGGACAGGGGGCCTACGAGCAGTACTTC	CASSYGQGAYEQYF
TRBD1	TRBV6-5	.	TRBJ2-5	TGTGCCAGCAGGGGACAGGGGTATGAGACCCAGTACTTC	CASRGQGYETQYF
.	TRBV10-2	few	TRBJ1-2	TGCGCCAGCAGTGAGCAGGGGATCGGCTATGGCTACACCTTC	CASSEQGIGYGYTF
TRBD1	TRBV18	.	TRBJ1-2	TGTGCCAGCTCACCGTCGGCGAGGGACAGGGAGCATGGCTACACCTTC	CASSPSARDREHGYTF
.	TRBV11-3	.	TRBJ2-3	TGTGCCAGCAGCTTAGCGGGAGAGACGGATACGCAGTATTTT	CASSLAGETDTQYF
TRBD1	TRBV27	.	TRBJ2-3	TGTGCCAGCAGTAAGGGACAGGGAAACACAGATACGCAGTATTTT	CASSKGQGNTDTQYF
.	TRBV19	.	TRBJ1-2	TGTGCCACCTCCCCGAGGCCAAACTATGGCTACACCTTC	CATSPRPNYGYTF
.	TRBV4-1	.	TRBJ2-7	TGCGCCAGCAGCCAACCCCGGACAAATTCCTACGAGCAGTACTTC	CASSQPRTNSYEQYF
TRBD2	TRBV7-2	.	TRBJ2-7	TGTGCCAGCAGCTTAATCGGGACTAGCGTAACCTACGAGCAGTACTTC	CASSLIGTSVTYEQYF
TRBD2	TRBV7-9	few	TRBJ2-3	TGTGCCAGCAGGTCTAGCGGGGGGCTACGCACAGATACGCAGTATTTT	CASRSSGGLRTDTQYF
TRBD2	TRBV18	once	TRBJ2-2	TGTGCCAGCTCGCCTGGCGGGAGTCTTACCGGGGAGCTGTTTTTT	CASSPGGSLTGELFF
TRBD1	TRBV12-5	.	TRBJ1-5	TGTGCTAGTGGTTTGGTACGGTTCGGACAGGGGAGCAATCAGCCCCAGCATTTT	CASGLVRFGQGSNQPQHF
.	TRBV7-2	.	TRBJ1-2	TGTGCCAGCAGTGCAGGGTCTAATGAGTACTATGGCTACACCTTC	CASSAGSNEYYGYTF
.	TRBV19	few	TRBJ1-2	TGTGCCAGTAGTGGGGCAGGTACCTTTTATGGCTACACCTTC	CASSGAGTFYGYTF
TRBD1	TRBV19	.	TRBJ1-5	TGTGCCAGTAGGGGACAGGGGGTTTTTGGTGGTCAGCCCCAGCATTTT	CASRGQGVFGGQPQHF
.	TRBV29-1	once	TRBJ2-7	TGCAGCGTTGAAGATCTGACTTACGAGCAGTACTTC	CSVEDLTYEQYF
TRBD1	TRBV6-1	.	TRBJ1-1	TGTGCCAGCAGATTGGGACAGCGGAACACTGAAGCTTTCTTT	CASRLGQRNTEAFF
.	TRBV5-1	.	TRBJ2-7	TGCGCCAGCAGCCCCGGGGAAGGGTCCTACGAGCAGTACTTC	CASSPGEGSYEQYF